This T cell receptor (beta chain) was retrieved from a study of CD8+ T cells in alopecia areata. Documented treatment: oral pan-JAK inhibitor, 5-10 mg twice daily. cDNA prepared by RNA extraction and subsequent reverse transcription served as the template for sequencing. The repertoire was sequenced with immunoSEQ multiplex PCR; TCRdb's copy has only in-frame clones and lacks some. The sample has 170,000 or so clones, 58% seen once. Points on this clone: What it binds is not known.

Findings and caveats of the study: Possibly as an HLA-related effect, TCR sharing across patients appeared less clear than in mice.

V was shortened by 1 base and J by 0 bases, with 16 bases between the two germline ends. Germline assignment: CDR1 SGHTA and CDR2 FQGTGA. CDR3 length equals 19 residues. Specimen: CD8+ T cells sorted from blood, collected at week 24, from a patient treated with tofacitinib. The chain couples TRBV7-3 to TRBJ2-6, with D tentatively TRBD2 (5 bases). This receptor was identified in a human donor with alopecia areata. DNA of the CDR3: TGTGCCAGCAGCTTAATGAGAGGGTCAGACCACTCTGGGGCCAACGTCCTGACTTTC. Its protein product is CASSLMRGSDHSGANVLTF.